This TCR beta chain was identified during a study of CD8+ T cells in alopecia areata. Study information: Affected scalp percentage set treated patients' severity scores.

The V and J ends lost 3 bases and 10 bases, in that order; junction bases with no gene match: 3. Germline assignment: CDR1 GTSNPN and CDR2 SVGIG (reference sequence). The CDR3 extends over 13 amino acids. About this clone: Its specificity is not known.

The treatment here: oral pan-JAK inhibitor, 5-10 mg twice daily. Lesional scalp punch biopsies and peripheral blood came from alopecia areata patients. Following extraction, RNA underwent reverse transcription to cDNA, which served as the sequencing template. Assay: immunoSEQ multiplex PCR; the TCRdb copy retains only in-frame clones and omits some. The data contain approximately 210,000 clones, over 60% of them singletons. Findings of the study overall: Given one nonresponder, whether baseline CD8+ expansion relates to response remains uncertain. Scalp samples also yield sequences from resident alphabeta T cells of normal skin.

The material sequenced was CD4+ T cells sorted from blood, taken around week 44, from a patient treated with tofacitinib. This receptor was obtained from a human donor with alopecia areata. The rearrangement links TRBV30 to TRBJ1-6, with 10 bases that match TRBD1. CDR3: CAWRGQGRSPLHF. The CDR3 DNA is TGTGCCTGGAGGGGACAGGGGAGGTCACCCCTCCACTTT.